The rows below give T cell receptor beta chains drawn from one sample of a study of blood T cell repertoires in COVID-19. Generated by immunoSEQ multiplex PCR, the TCRdb table keeps only in-frame clones and is missing some. This table holds around 54,000 clones, approximately 80% found once. Sequencing input: PBMCs or T cells enriched from blood (not recorded which). The receptors originated from a woman in her 50s with acute COVID-19. CDR3s include the opening cysteine and the closing phenylalanine or tryptophan. A D gene is named only where the DNA matches it firmly. Size is omitted from some rows. Given values are once, few, many or a class for expanded clones.

few	TRBV2	-	TRBJ2-5	CASRGGVHFLETQYF	TGTGCCAGCAGAGGGGGGGTACATTTTCTGGAGACCCAGTACTTC
-	TRBV5-5	TRBD1	TRBJ1-1	CASSFTGGAGAEAFF	TGTGCCAGCAGCTTTACAGGGGGCGCTGGGGCTGAAGCTTTCTTT
few	TRBV10-3	-	TRBJ1-1	CAISESRREAFF	TGTGCCATCAGTGAGTCTCGGCGGGAAGCTTTCTTT
-	TRBV10-3	TRBD1	TRBJ2-6	CAIGRSGTGGSANVLTF	TGTGCCATCGGGCGTTCCGGGACAGGGGGCTCAGCCAACGTCCTGACTTTC
-	TRBV7-6	TRBD2	TRBJ2-7	CASSLLAETYEQYF	TGTGCCAGCAGCCTCCTAGCGGAGACCTACGAGCAGTACTTC
-	TRBV30	-	TRBJ2-5	CAWSPSSSETQYF	TGTGCCTGGAGTCCTTCTAGTAGCGAGACCCAGTACTTC
-	TRBV7-6	-	TRBJ1-1	CASSLTENTEAFF	TGTGCCAGCAGCTTGACAGAGAACACTGAAGCTTTCTTT
-	TRBV7-8	-	TRBJ2-1	CASSLASRNEQFF	TGTGCCAGCAGCTTAGCGTCTCGGAATGAGCAGTTCTTC
-	TRBV19	TRBD1	TRBJ2-2	CASRPGQDNTGELFF	TGTGCCAGTAGGCCGGGACAGGATAACACCGGGGAGCTGTTTTTT
once	TRBV5-1	-	TRBJ1-3	CASSPTNTGGGNTIYF	TGCGCCAGCAGCCCTACTAACACGGGAGGAGGAAACACCATATATTTT
once	TRBV4-1	-	TRBJ1-4	CASSQLLGGKLFF	TGCGCCAGCAGCCAGCTGTTGGGAGGAAAACTGTTTTTT
-	TRBV11-3	TRBD2	TRBJ2-7	CASSLGSGGAYEQYF	TGTGCCAGCAGCTTAGGTAGCGGGGGGGCCTACGAGCAGTACTTC
-	TRBV21-1	-	TRBJ2-5	CASSKELVTETQETQYF	TGTGCCAGCAGCAAAGAATTGGTAACAGAGACCCAAGAGACCCAGTACTTC
-	TRBV24-1	-	TRBJ1-3	CATSALRGVGNTIYF	TGTGCCACCAGTGCCCTTCGGGGGGTCGGAAACACCATATATTTT
-	TRBV30	-	TRBJ1-1	CAWRAGPRRAFF	TGTGCCTGGAGGGCGGGACCTCGGAGGGCTTTCTTT
once	TRBV2	TRBD2	TRBJ2-5	CASNPRASLAGKETQYF	TGTGCCAGCAACCCTCGGGCCTCACTAGCGGGTAAAGAGACCCAGTACTTC
-	TRBV9	TRBD2	TRBJ2-1	CASSVRGGGGADEQFF	TGTGCCAGCAGCGTGAGGGGCGGCGGGGGGGCCGATGAGCAGTTCTTC
-	TRBV5-5	TRBD1	TRBJ2-2	CASSLQGTATGELFF	TGTGCCAGCAGTTTGCAAGGGACAGCCACCGGGGAGCTGTTTTTT
-	TRBV10-1	-	TRBJ1-5	CASSSSSRVGNNQPQHF	TGCGCCAGCAGTTCGTCCTCCAGGGTAGGAAACAATCAGCCCCAGCATTTT